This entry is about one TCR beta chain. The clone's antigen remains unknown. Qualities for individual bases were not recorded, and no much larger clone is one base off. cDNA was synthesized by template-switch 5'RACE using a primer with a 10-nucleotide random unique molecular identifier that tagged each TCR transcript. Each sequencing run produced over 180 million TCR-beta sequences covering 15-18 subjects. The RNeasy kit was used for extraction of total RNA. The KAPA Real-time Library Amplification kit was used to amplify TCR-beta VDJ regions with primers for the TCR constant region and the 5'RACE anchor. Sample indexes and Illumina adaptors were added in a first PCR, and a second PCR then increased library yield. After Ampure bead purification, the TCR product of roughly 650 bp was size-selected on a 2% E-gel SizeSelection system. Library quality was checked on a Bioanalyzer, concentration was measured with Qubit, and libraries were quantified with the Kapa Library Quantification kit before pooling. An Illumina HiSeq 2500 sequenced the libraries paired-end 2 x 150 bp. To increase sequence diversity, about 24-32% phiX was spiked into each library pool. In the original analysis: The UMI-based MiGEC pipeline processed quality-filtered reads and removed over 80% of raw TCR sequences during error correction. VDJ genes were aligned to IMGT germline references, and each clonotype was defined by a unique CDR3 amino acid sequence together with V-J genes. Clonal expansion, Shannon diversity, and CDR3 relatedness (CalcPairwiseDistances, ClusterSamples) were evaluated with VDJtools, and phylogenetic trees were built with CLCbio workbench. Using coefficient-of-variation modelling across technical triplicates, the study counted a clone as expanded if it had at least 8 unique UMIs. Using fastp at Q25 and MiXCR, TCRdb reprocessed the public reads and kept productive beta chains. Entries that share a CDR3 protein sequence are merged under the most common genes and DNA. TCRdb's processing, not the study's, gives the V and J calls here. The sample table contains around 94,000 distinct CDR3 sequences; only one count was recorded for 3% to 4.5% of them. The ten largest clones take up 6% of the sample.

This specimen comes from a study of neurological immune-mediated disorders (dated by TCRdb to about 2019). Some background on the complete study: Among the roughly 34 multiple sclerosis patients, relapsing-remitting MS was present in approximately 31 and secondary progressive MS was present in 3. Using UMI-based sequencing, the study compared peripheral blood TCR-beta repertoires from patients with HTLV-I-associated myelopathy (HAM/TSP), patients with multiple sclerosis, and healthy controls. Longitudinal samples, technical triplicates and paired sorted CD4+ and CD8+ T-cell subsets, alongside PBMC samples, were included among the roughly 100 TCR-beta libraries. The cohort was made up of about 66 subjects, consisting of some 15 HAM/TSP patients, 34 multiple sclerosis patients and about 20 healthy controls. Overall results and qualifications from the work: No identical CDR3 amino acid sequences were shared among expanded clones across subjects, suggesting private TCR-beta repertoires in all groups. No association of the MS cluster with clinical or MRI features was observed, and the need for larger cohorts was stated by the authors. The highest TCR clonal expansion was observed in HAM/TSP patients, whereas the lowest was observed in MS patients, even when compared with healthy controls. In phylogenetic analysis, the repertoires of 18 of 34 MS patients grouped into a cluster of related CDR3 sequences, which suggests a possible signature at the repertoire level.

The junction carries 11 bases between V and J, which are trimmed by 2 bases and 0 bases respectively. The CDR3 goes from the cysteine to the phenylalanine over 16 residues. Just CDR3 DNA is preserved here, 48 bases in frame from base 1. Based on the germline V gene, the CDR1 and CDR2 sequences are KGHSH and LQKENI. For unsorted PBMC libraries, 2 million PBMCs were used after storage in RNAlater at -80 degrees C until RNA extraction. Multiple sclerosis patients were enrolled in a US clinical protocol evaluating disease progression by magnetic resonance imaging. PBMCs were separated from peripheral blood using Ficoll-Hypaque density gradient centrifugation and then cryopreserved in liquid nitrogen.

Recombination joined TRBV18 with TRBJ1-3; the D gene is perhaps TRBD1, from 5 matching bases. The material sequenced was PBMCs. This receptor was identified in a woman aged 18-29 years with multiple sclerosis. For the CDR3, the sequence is CASSPTTAYSGNTIYF. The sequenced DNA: TGTGCCAGCTCACCAACGACAGCTTACTCTGGAAACACCATATATTTT.